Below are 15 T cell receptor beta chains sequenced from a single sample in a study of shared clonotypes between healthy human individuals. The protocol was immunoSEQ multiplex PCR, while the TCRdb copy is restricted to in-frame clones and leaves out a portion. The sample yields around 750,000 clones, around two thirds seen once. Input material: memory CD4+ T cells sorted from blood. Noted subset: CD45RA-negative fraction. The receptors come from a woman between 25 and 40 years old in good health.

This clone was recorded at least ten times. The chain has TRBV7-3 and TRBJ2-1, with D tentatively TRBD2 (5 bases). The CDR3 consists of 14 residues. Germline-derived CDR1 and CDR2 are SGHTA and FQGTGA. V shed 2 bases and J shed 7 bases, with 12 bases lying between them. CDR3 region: CASSLGGLFNEQFF. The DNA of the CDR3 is TGTGCCAGCAGCTTAGGAGGACTCTTTAATGAGCAGTTCTTC.

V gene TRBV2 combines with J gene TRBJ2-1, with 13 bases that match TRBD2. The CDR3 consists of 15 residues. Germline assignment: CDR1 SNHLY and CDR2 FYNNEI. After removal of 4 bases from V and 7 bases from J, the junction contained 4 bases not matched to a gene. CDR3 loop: CASSGTSGRHNEQFF. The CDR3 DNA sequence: TGTGCCAGCAGTGGGACTAGCGGGAGACATAATGAGCAGTTCTTC.

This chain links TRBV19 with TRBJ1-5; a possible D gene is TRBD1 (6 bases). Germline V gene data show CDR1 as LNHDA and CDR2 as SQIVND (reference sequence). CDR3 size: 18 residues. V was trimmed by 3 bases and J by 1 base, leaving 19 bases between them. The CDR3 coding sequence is TGTGCCAGTAGTATTTCTCCCGGGGGCGATTGGAGCAATCAGCCCCAGCATTTT. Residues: CASSISPGGDWSNQPQHF.

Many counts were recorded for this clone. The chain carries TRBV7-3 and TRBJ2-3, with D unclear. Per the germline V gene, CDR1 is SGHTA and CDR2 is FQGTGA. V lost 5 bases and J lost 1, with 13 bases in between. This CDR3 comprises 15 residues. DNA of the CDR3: TGTGCCAGCAGCCAAGGATATCTCCGCACAGATACGCAGTATTTT. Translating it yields CASSQGYLRTDTQYF.

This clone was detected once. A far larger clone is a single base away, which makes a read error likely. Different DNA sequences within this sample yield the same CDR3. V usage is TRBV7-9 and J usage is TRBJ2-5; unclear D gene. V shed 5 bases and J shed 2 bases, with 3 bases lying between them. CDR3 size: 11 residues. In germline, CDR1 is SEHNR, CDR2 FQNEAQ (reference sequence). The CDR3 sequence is CASSGQETQYF. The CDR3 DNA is TGTGCCAGCAGCGGGCAAGAGACCCAGTACTTC.

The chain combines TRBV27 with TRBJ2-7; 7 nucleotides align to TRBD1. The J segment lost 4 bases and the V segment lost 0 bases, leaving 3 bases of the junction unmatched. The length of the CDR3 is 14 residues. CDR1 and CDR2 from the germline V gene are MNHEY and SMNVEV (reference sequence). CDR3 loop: CASSLSTGNYEQYF. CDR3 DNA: TGTGCCAGCAGTTTATCGACAGGGAATTACGAGCAGTACTTC.

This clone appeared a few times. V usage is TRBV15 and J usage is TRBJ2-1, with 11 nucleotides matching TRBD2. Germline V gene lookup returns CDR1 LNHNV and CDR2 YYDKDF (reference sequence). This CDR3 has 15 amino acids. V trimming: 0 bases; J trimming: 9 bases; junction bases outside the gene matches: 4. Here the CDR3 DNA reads TGTGCCACCAGCAGAGAGTTAGCGGGAGGGGGTGAGCAGTTCTTC. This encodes CATSRELAGGGEQFF.

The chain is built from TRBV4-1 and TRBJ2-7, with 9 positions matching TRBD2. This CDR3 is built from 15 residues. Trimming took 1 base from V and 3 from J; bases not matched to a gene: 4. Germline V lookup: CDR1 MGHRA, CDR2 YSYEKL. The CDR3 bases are TGCGCCAGCAGCCAAGGAGAGACTAGCGGCTACGAGCAGTACTTC. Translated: CASSQGETSGYEQYF.

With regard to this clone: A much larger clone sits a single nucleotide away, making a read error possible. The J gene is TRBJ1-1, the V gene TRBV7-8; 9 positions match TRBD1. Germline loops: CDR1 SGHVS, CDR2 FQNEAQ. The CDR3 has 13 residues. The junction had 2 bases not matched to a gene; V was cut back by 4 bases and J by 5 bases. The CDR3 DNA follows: TGTGCCAGCAGCTCCGGACAGGGGACTGAAGCTTTCTTT. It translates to CASSSGQGTEAFF. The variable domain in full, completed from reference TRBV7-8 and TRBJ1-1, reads GAGVSQSPRYKVAKRGQDVALRCDPISGHVSLFWYQQALGQGPEFLTYFQNEAQLDKSGLPSDRFFAERPEGSVSTLKIQRTQQEDSAVYLCASSSGQGTEAFFGQGTRLTVV.

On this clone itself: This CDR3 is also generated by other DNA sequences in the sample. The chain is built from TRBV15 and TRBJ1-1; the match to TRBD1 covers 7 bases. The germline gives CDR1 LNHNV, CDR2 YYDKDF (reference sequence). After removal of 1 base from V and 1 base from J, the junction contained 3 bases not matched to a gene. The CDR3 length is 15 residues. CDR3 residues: CATSRGGTANTEAFF. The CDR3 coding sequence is TGTGCCACCAGCAGAGGAGGGACAGCGAACACTGAAGCTTTCTTT.

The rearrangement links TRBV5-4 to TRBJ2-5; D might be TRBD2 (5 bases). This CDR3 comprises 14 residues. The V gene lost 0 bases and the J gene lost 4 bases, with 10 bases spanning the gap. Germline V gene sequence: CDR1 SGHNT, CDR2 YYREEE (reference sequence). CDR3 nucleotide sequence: TGTGCCAGCAGCTTGGCGGCGGGCGGAGAGACCCAGTACTTC. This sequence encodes CASSLAAGGETQYF.

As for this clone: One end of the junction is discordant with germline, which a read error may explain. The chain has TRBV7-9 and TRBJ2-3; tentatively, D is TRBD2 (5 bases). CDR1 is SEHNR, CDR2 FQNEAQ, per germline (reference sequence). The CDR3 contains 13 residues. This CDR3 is CASTLLVADTQYF. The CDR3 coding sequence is TGTGCCAGCACCTTACTAGTGGCGGATACGCAGTATTTT.

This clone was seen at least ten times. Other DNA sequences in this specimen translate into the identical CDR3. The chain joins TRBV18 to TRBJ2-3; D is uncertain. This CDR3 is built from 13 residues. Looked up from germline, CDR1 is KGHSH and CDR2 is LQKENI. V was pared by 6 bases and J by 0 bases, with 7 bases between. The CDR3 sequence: CASSRASTDTQYF. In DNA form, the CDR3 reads TGTGCCAGCTCTCGAGCTAGCACAGATACGCAGTATTTT.

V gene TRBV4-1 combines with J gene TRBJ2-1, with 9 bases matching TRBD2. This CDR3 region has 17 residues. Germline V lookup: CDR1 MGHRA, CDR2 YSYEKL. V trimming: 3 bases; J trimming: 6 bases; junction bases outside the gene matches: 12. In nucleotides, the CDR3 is TGCGCCAGCAGCCACCGACTATCCGCGGGAGGGGGCAATGAGCAGTTCTTC. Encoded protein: CASSHRLSAGGGNEQFF.

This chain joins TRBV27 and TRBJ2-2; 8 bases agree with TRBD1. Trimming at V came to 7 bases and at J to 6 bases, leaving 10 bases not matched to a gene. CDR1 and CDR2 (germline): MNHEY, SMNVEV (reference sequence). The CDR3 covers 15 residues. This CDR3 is CASMADRVSAGELFF. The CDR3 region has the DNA TGTGCCAGCATGGCGGACAGGGTTAGCGCCGGGGAGCTGTTTTTT.